The 14 T cell receptor beta chains below come from one sample, sequenced in a study of identical twins. TCRdb re-called the 5' RACE reads through MiXCR, storing one row per CDR3 protein. The repertoire holds roughly 720,000 distinct CDR3 sequences, with about 18% as singletons. Another study also made use of these data, one on T cells expressing NK-cell markers.

The sample consisted of PBMCs. The receptor source for this set is a woman younger than 35 in good health.

This clonotype came up a few times. The CDR3, as DNA: TGTGCCAGCCTTATGGGGGACGAGCAGTTCTTC. Translating gives CASLMGDEQFF. The chain uses TRBV7-9 and TRBJ2-1; the D call may be TRBD1 or TRBD2 (5 bases each). The germline V gene encodes CDR1 SEHNR and CDR2 FQNEAQ (reference sequence). Trimming left V 8 bases short and J 10 bases short, with 12 bases between. The CDR3 sequence is 11 residues long.

This clonotype has only a few counts. The rearrangement joins TRBV10-2 to TRBJ2-7, with D tentatively TRBD1 (6 bases). V lost 7 bases and J 2 bases, leaving 18 bases between the germline ends. Germline V gene sequence: CDR1 WSHSY, CDR2 SAAADI. The CDR3 is 15 amino acids. In DNA, the CDR3 is TGCGCCAGCAAGAACGGGACATCAGGAGCCTACGAGCAGTACTTC. It codes for CASKNGTSGAYEQYF.

V gene TRBV5-5 combines with J gene TRBJ2-3; 14 nucleotides match TRBD2. Germline assignment: CDR1 SGHKS and CDR2 YYEKEE (reference sequence). V trimming: 4 bases; J trimming: 4 bases; junction bases outside the gene matches: 5. The CDR3 is 16 residues long. The CDR3 DNA sequence: TGTGCCAGCAGCCGGACTAGCGGGAGGCTTGCAGATACGCAGTATTTT. Amino acids: CASSRTSGRLADTQYF. The full variable domain, with the rest looked up from reference TRBV5-5 and TRBJ2-3, is DAGVTQSPTHLIKTRGQQVTLRCSPISGHKSVSWYQQVLGQGPQFIFQYYEKEERGRGNFPDRFSARQFPNYSSELNVNALLLGDSALYLCASSRTSGRLADTQYFGPGTRLTVL.

The chain couples TRBV20-1 to TRBJ2-5, with D possibly being TRBD1 (5 bases). The CDR3 consists of 13 residues. V lost 3 bases and J lost 5, with 13 bases in between. The germline gives CDR1 DFQATT, CDR2 SNEGSKA (reference sequence). CDR3 residues: CSARTPGIETQYF. CDR3 sequence (DNA): TGCAGTGCTAGGACCCCAGGGATCGAGACCCAGTACTTC.

The chain recombines TRBV10-3 with TRBJ1-2, with 10 bases fitting TRBD1. This CDR3 region has 13 residues. Trimming took 4 bases from V and 8 from J; bases not matched to a gene: 4. From germline, CDR1 is ENHRY and CDR2 SYGVKD. CDR3 bases: TGTGCCATCAGTGTCCCGGGACAGGGGGGCTACACCTTC. This codes for CAISVPGQGGYTF.

The V gene is TRBV7-9, the J gene TRBJ2-5; 9 bases are a match to TRBD1. The trim removed 3 bases at V and 2 bases at J, leaving 10 bases unmatched. The germline CDR1 and CDR2 sequences are SEHNR and FQNEAQ (reference sequence). CDR3 length: 17 amino acids. CDR3: CASSFSTPGQGQETQYF. CDR3 in DNA: TGTGCCAGCAGCTTTTCCACTCCGGGACAGGGACAAGAGACCCAGTACTTC.

V usage is TRBV7-3 and J usage is TRBJ2-2; maybe TRBD1 (6 bases). V was trimmed by 5 bases and J by 5 bases, leaving 12 bases between them. The CDR3 is 14 residues long. CDR1 is SGHTA, CDR2 FQGTGA, per germline. The CDR3 loop reads CASSPGDGTGELFF. As DNA, the CDR3 is TGTGCCAGCAGCCCAGGGGATGGAACCGGGGAGCTGTTTTTT.

This clonotype was counted a few times. The V gene is TRBV10-3, the J gene TRBJ2-2, with D possibly being TRBD2 (5 bases). The V end lost 8 bases, the J end lost 0 bases, and 16 bases lay between the germline ends. This CDR3 region has 16 residues. Germline CDR1 and CDR2: ENHRY and SYGVKD. The CDR3 nucleotides are TGTGCCATCGGAGTTGGCAGCGGAGCGAACACCGGGGAGCTGTTTTTT. This encodes CAIGVGSGANTGELFF.

This clonotype was recorded a few times. The CDR3 loop reads CSALDGAGDNEQFF. CDR3 bases: TGCAGTGCCCTCGATGGGGCGGGGGACAATGAGCAGTTCTTC. This chain uses TRBV20-1 with TRBJ2-1; 7 bases are a match to TRBD2. The CDR3 runs 14 residues. Germline assignment: CDR1 DFQATT and CDR2 SNEGSKA (reference sequence). V gave up 6 bases and J gave up 5 bases; unmatched junction bases: 10.

The rearrangement links TRBV24-1 to TRBJ2-1, with 9 bases identical to TRBD1. The V and J ends lost 7 bases and 7 bases, in that order; junction bases with no gene match: 7. The germline V gene encodes CDR1 KGHDR and CDR2 SFDVKD. The length of the CDR3 is 14 residues. The CDR3 nucleotides are TGTGCCACCAGGGCTACAGGGGGCAAAAATGAGCAGTTCTTC. This sequence encodes CATRATGGKNEQFF.

This clonotype was detected a few times. The rearrangement links TRBV15 to TRBJ2-2; tentatively, D is TRBD1 (6 bases). The germline V gene encodes CDR1 LNHNV and CDR2 YYDKDF (reference sequence). This CDR3 has 18 residues. Trimming stripped 5 bases from V and 2 bases from J, with 21 bases between. The CDR3 sequence: CATSGNFRDTGNTGELFF. DNA of the CDR3: TGTGCCACCAGCGGCAACTTCCGGGACACTGGAAACACCGGGGAGCTGTTTTTT.

The rearrangement links TRBV6-5 to TRBJ2-7, with D perhaps given as TRBD1 or TRBD2 (5 bases each). The CDR3 totals 15 residues. V was pared by 0 bases and J by 2 bases, with 11 bases between. Germline CDR1 is MNHEY and CDR2 is SVGAGI. The CDR3 region has the DNA TGTGCCAGCAGTTACTCCGGGACGGAACCCTACGAGCAGTACTTC. Its protein product is CASSYSGTEPYEQYF.

This chain uses TRBV9 with TRBJ2-1, with TRBD1 as a possible D gene (6 bases). There are 15 residues in the CDR3. Deletions cut 5 bases from V and 1 base from J, with 13 bases between. In germline, CDR1 is SGDLS, CDR2 YYNGEE. The CDR3 nucleotides read TGTGCCAGCAGTGCACAGGGAGCTTCCTACAATGAGCAGTTCTTC. Translating it yields CASSAQGASYNEQFF.

This clonotype was counted a few times. The rearrangement joins TRBV9 to TRBJ1-1; 8 positions match TRBD1. The V gene's germline CDR1 is SGDLS and CDR2 YYNGEE. This CDR3 region has 13 residues. Germline trimming cut 3 bases from V and 6 bases from J; bases unmatched to any gene: 4. The CDR3 coding sequence is TGTGCCAGCAGCGATACAGGGGGGTCTGAAGCTTTCTTT. It is translated as CASSDTGGSEAFF.